This passage covers 30 T cell receptor beta chains from one sample sequenced in a study of T-cell memory formation after mild COVID-19. MiXCR, run by TCRdb on the 5' RACE reads, gives a single entry per CDR3 protein. The sample holds around 200,000 distinct CDR3 sequences, less than 20% seen once. The material sequenced was PBMCs or a T cell subset sorted from them (not recorded which). Every receptor here comes from a man aged 18 to 30 who had mild COVID-19 (a few samples of this study predate the infection). Cell type and time point are not known.

The chain's CDR3 is CASSTTGTGGYTF. The CDR3, as DNA: TGTGCCAGCAGCACCACCGGGACAGGCGGCTACACCTTC. The J gene is TRBJ1-2, the V gene TRBV7-2; 8 positions agree with TRBD1. This CDR3 is 13 amino acids long. The V and J ends lost 5 bases and 8 bases, in that order; junction bases with no gene match: 7. Germline CDR1 SGHTA, CDR2 FQGNSA.

Only one count was recorded for this clonotype. The V call is TRBV5-1, the J call TRBJ1-3, with D hard to call. Germline V lookup: CDR1 SGHRS, CDR2 YFSETQ. The CDR3 contains 14 residues. V was clipped by 1 base and J by 4 bases, with 9 bases between them. CDR3 residues: CASSLLPDGNTIYF. CDR3 coding DNA: TGCGCCAGCAGCTTGTTGCCAGACGGAAACACCATATATTTT.

In its sample, this clonotype was seen a few times. The CDR3 sequence is CASSTGDPNTGELFF. CDR3 bases: TGCGCCAGCAGCACAGGGGACCCGAACACCGGGGAGCTGTTTTTT. The chain is built from TRBV5-1 and TRBJ2-2; 7 nucleotides match TRBD1. CDR1 is SGHRS, CDR2 YFSETQ, per germline. V trimming: 4 bases; J trimming: 0 bases; junction bases outside the gene matches: 3. The CDR3 covers 15 residues.

V is TRBV6-2 or TRBV6-3 and J is TRBJ1-2; D is perhaps TRBD1 (5 bases). This CDR3 has 15 residues. V lost 6 bases and J lost 1, with 15 bases in between. Looked up from germline, CDR1 is MNHEY and CDR2 is SVGEGT. The CDR3 sequence is CASRRDGALNYGYTF. As DNA, the CDR3 is TGTGCCAGCAGACGGGACGGTGCCCTTAACTATGGCTACACCTTC.

The V call is TRBV4-3, the J call TRBJ1-5; 9 bases agree with TRBD1. Trimming cost V 0 bases and J 6 bases; bases outside gene matches: 3. There are 15 residues in the CDR3. Looked up from germline, CDR1 is LGHNA and CDR2 is YSLEER. This CDR3 reads CASSQDPGQGQPQHF. In DNA form, the CDR3 reads TGCGCCAGCAGCCAAGATCCGGGACAGGGTCAGCCCCAGCATTTT.

A remark on this clonotype: This CDR3 fails to terminate in the conserved phenylalanine or tryptophan, so it likely reflects a read error. It is unclear where the CDR3 begins or ends on the DNA, so no DNA is shown, and the CDR3 is as TCRdb lists it. The genes are TRBV7-2 and TRBJ2-3; the table's TRBD2 call for D was not verified on the DNA. With termini counted, the CDR3 has 14 amino acids. Germline CDR1 is SGHTA and CDR2 is FQGNSA. CDR3: CASSSGASGGAEYL.

In the case of this clonotype: The junction and the germline gene differ at one end; a read error may be behind it. The chain links TRBV12-3 or TRBV12-4 to TRBJ1-5; no reliable D call. This CDR3 region has 13 residues. The CDR3 region is CASSLGVGQPQHF. CDR3 coding DNA: TGTGCCAGCAGCTTAGGAGTGGGTCAGCCCCAGCATTTT.

The rearrangement uses TRBV24-1 and TRBJ1-2; possible D gene TRBD1, 5 bases. Between the trimmed V and J ends, which lost 9 bases and 4 bases, there was a span of 17 bases. The CDR3 sequence is 14 residues long. From germline, CDR1 is KGHDR and CDR2 SFDVKD. The DNA for the CDR3 is TGTGCCACCTCGCCAGCGGACACCCCCTATGGCTACACCTTC. This sequence encodes CATSPADTPYGYTF.

The chain is built from TRBV20-1 and TRBJ1-1, with a tentative D call TRBD1 (5 bases). V lost 1 base and J lost 8, with 8 bases in between. This CDR3 is 11 amino acids long. The V gene's germline CDR1 is DFQATT and CDR2 SNEGSKA (reference sequence). In nucleotides, the CDR3 is TGCAGTGCTAGAGTACAGGCAGAAGCTTTCTTT. Translation gives CSARVQAEAFF.

This clonotype has a handful of counts. V gene TRBV7-2 combines with J gene TRBJ2-1, with TRBD2 matching over 8 bases. CDR3 length: 15 residues. Germline V gene sequence: CDR1 SGHTA, CDR2 FQGNSA. The junction had 10 bases not matched to a gene; V was cut back by 3 bases and J by 9 bases. The CDR3 reads CASSFSRGAEGEQFF. CDR3 nucleotide sequence: TGTGCCAGCAGCTTTTCGCGGGGGGCGGAGGGTGAGCAGTTCTTC.

This clonotype was counted a few times. The chain uses TRBV4-3 and TRBJ2-3; possibly TRBD2 for D (6 bases). CDR3 size: 17 residues. Trimming stripped 4 bases from V and 1 base from J, with 18 bases between. Germline V gives CDR1 LGHNA, CDR2 YSLEER. CDR3 amino acids: CASSPIFGASGTDTQYF. Written as DNA, the CDR3 is TGCGCCAGCAGCCCAATCTTCGGGGCTAGCGGCACAGATACGCAGTATTTT.

The rearrangement links TRBV5-1 to TRBJ1-6; a possible D gene is TRBD1 (6 bases). The ends were cut back, 0 bases at V and 6 bases at J, with 10 bases in the middle. Germline lookup yields CDR1 SGHRS and CDR2 YFSETQ. CDR3 size: 15 residues. This CDR3 reads CASSLEGQRNSPLHF. CDR3 nucleotides: TGCGCCAGCAGCTTGGAGGGACAACGTAATTCACCCCTCCACTTT.

This clonotype came up many times. CDR3 nucleotide sequence: TGTGCCAGCAGCGAGATACAGGGGAAGACAGATACGCAGTATTTT. Translated, it gives CASSEIQGKTDTQYF. The V and J genes are TRBV28 and TRBJ2-3; the match to TRBD1 covers 7 bases. The CDR3 is 15 residues long. CDR1 and CDR2 (germline): MDHEN, SYDVKM. The trim removed 6 bases at V and 3 bases at J, leaving 9 bases unmatched.

The chain uses TRBV12-3 or TRBV12-4 and TRBJ1-2, with D perhaps matching TRBD1 (5 bases). The CDR3 has 13 amino acids. V was cut by 6 bases and J by 8 bases, with 16 bases left in between. CDR3 bases: TGTGCCAGCAGCCCCGGGAGGGGTCGGGGCTACACCTTC. It specifies CASSPGRGRGYTF.

Only a few counts were recorded for this clonotype. The CDR3, as DNA: TGCAGCGTTGGGACCCCCCGGGAGACCCAGTACTTC. Translated, it gives CSVGTPRETQYF. The rearrangement links TRBV29-1 to TRBJ2-5; D is unresolved. Germline values: CDR1 SQVTM, CDR2 ANQGSEA. V was clipped by 4 bases and J by 5 bases, with 11 bases between them. CDR3 length equals 12 residues. Supplemented by reference TRBV29-1 and TRBJ2-5, the full variable domain reads SAVISQKPSRDICQRGTSLTIQCQVDSQVTMMFWYRQQPGQSLTLIATANQGSEATYESGFVIDKFPISRPNLTFSTLTVSNMSPEDSSIYLCSVGTPRETQYFGPGTRLLVL.

Ten or more counts support this clonotype. This sequence joins TRBV7-2 and TRBJ2-3; perhaps TRBD2 as D (5 bases). CDR1 and CDR2 (germline): SGHTA, FQGNSA. V was cut by 5 bases and J by 5 bases, with 8 bases left in between. The CDR3 extends over 12 amino acids. Here the CDR3 reads CASSLGVDTQYF. In nucleotides, the CDR3 is TGTGCCAGCAGCCTGGGAGTAGATACGCAGTATTTT.

The chain employs TRBV19 and TRBJ1-1, with D hard to call. The CDR3 has 14 residues. Germline V CDR1 and CDR2: LNHDA, SQIVND (reference sequence). V lost 6 bases and J 1 base, leaving 12 bases between the germline ends. CDR3 nucleotides: TGTGCCAGTAGCCAGATCACCGGGAACACTGAAGCTTTCTTT. This codes for CASSQITGNTEAFF. Full variable domain (missing parts from reference TRBV19 and TRBJ1-1): DGGITQSPKYLFRKEGQNVTLSCEQNLNHDAMYWYRQDPGQGLRLIYYSQIVNDFQKGDIAEGYSVSREKKESFPLTVTSAQKNPTAFYLCASSQITGNTEAFFGQGTRLTVV.

The J gene is TRBJ1-2, the V gene TRBV12-3 or TRBV12-4, with D perhaps TRBD1 (6 bases). The CDR3 extends over 16 amino acids. V lost 5 bases and J lost 3, with 19 bases in between. This CDR3 is CASSHRDTSRYYGYTF. The CDR3 DNA follows: TGTGCCAGCAGTCACCGGGACACATCGAGATACTATGGCTACACCTTC.

This clonotype came up many times. The chain is built from TRBV5-1 and TRBJ2-4, with a weak D call TRBD2 (6 bases). Trimming took 7 bases from V and 2 from J, leaving 13 bases between them. The CDR3 has 14 residues. Germline-derived CDR1 and CDR2 are SGHRS and YFSETQ. In DNA, the CDR3 is TGCGCCAGCGCGCGGGACGGTACCAAAAACATTCAGTACTTC. Translated, it gives CASARDGTKNIQYF.

The genes are TRBV12-3 or TRBV12-4 and TRBJ1-6; D is possibly TRBD1 (5 bases). Trimming took 3 bases from V and 7 from J, leaving 13 bases between them. The CDR3 extends over 15 amino acids. The CDR3 here is CASSFRVGENSPLHF. The CDR3 DNA is TGTGCCAGCAGTTTCAGGGTAGGGGAAAATTCACCCCTCCACTTT.

The chain is built from TRBV12-3 or TRBV12-4 and TRBJ1-6, with TRBD1 as a possible D gene (6 bases). Trimming shortened V by 6 bases and J by 7 bases, and 19 bases separated the two germline ends. The CDR3 runs to 16 residues. The DNA of the CDR3 is TGTGCCAGCAGGGCGGCGGGGGCAGGTCCCAATTCACCCCTCCACTTT. It specifies CASRAAGAGPNSPLHF.

The genes are TRBV20-1 and TRBJ2-3; 16 bases line up with TRBD2. V lost 6 bases to trimming and J lost 9 bases; unmatched junction nucleotides: 12. Germline loops: CDR1 DFQATT, CDR2 SNEGSKA (reference sequence). The CDR3 spans 16 residues. This CDR3 reads CSAGTSGGATRATQYF. The CDR3 DNA sequence: TGCAGTGCGGGGACTAGCGGGGGGGCAACCCGCGCCACGCAGTATTTT.

V usage is TRBV5-1 and J usage is TRBJ1-4, with TRBD1 matching over 7 bases. The CDR3 spans 16 residues. The V and J ends lost 3 bases and 5 bases, in that order; junction bases with no gene match: 10. The germline V gene encodes CDR1 SGHRS and CDR2 YFSETQ. Here the CDR3 DNA reads TGCGCCAGCAGCTGGGGTTCACAGGGGCGAAATGAAAAACTGTTTTTT. Residues: CASSWGSQGRNEKLFF.

In its sample, this clonotype was seen a few times. The J gene is TRBJ1-2, the V gene TRBV7-2, with D possibly matching TRBD1 (5 bases). The germline V gene encodes CDR1 SGHTA and CDR2 FQGNSA. The CDR3 is 13 residues long. V lost 5 bases and J lost 5, with 12 bases in between. CDR3 in DNA: TGTGCCAGCAGCCCCGCGGGGCCTTATGGCTACACCTTC. Translating it yields CASSPAGPYGYTF.

The CDR3 DNA sequence: TGTGCCAGCAGTCCCGTCGGGGGATACTATGAGCAGTTCTTC. It yields the protein CASSPVGGYYEQFF. This rearrangement joins TRBV12-3 or TRBV12-4 to TRBJ2-1; possibly TRBD2 for D (6 bases). The CDR3 runs to 14 residues. The V end was cut by 5 bases, the J end by 8 bases, with 16 bases between.

This clonotype was seen a handful of times. The chain links TRBV29-1 to TRBJ1-1, with D maybe TRBD1 (6 bases). In germline, CDR1 is SQVTM, CDR2 ANQGSEA. Deletions cut 5 bases from V and 5 bases from J, with 18 bases between. The CDR3 spans 14 residues. In nucleotides, the CDR3 is TGCAGCGTTCCCATATACTGGGGGCGGACTGAAGCTTTCTTT. It yields the protein CSVPIYWGRTEAFF.

V gene TRBV9 combines with J gene TRBJ1-1; D remains ambiguous. The V end was cut by 6 bases, the J end by 4 bases, with 10 bases between. This CDR3 contains 12 residues. Germline V gene data show CDR1 as SGDLS and CDR2 as YYNGEE. CDR3 DNA: TGTGCCAGCACCGGGAGGAGCACTGAAGCTTTCTTT. This gives the protein CASTGRSTEAFF.

In this sample, this clonotype turned up once. The rearrangement links TRBV5-5 to TRBJ1-6, with 7 bases matching TRBD1. The germline V gene encodes CDR1 SGHKS and CDR2 YYEKEE (reference sequence). This CDR3 is 15 amino acids long. Trimming cost V 4 bases and J 5 bases; bases outside gene matches: 6. This CDR3 reads CASSVIGQDNSPLHF. CDR3 in DNA: TGTGCCAGCAGCGTGATCGGACAGGATAATTCACCCCTCCACTTT. The full variable domain, completed using reference TRBV5-5 and TRBJ1-6, is DAGVTQSPTHLIKTRGQQVTLRCSPISGHKSVSWYQQVLGQGPQFIFQYYEKEERGRGNFPDRFSARQFPNYSSELNVNALLLGDSALYLCASSVIGQDNSPLHFGNGTRLTVT.

A few counts support this clonotype. V is TRBV5-1 and J is TRBJ2-3; possible D gene TRBD2, 5 bases. Trimming cost V 5 bases and J 5 bases, with 9 bases left between them. The CDR3 runs to 12 residues. CDR1 SGHRS and CDR2 YFSETQ come from the germline V gene. In DNA, the CDR3 is TGCGCCAGCAGGAAAGAGGGAGATACGCAGTATTTT. Translated: CASRKEGDTQYF. Drawing the rest from reference TRBV5-1 and TRBJ2-3, the complete variable domain is KAGVTQTPRYLIKTRGQQVTLSCSPISGHRSVSWYQQTPGQGLQFLFEYFSETQRNKGNFPGRFSGRQFSNSRSEMNVSTLELGDSALYLCASRKEGDTQYFGPGTRLTVL.

The rearrangement uses TRBV5-1 and TRBJ2-3, with D hard to call. Germline V gene lookup returns CDR1 SGHRS and CDR2 YFSETQ. CDR3 length: 12 amino acids. V dropped 5 bases and J dropped 4 bases, with 8 bases sitting between them. The CDR3 spells CASSYPADTQYF. Written as DNA, the CDR3 is TGCGCCAGCAGTTACCCGGCAGATACGCAGTATTTT.